Listed below are T cell receptor beta chains from one sample, sequenced in a study of cytomegalovirus exposure and HLA in healthy donors. Profiled with immunoSEQ multiplex PCR; TCRdb holds only in-frame clones, not every one. The sample shows approximately 150,000 clones, approximately 88% of them seen only once. The sequencing sample was made of PBMCs. All receptors derive from a man younger than 30 in good health and CMV-seropositive. The CDR3 runs from the conserved cysteine through the conserved F or W. The D gene is left open where the match is weak. Not all rows give a size; the values are once, few, many and, for expanded clones, a class.

-	TRBV25-1	TRBD1	TRBJ2-1	CASSGVDRGEGGHEQFF	TGTGCCAGCAGTGGCGTAGACAGGGGAGAAGGGGGCCATGAGCAGTTCTTC
-	TRBV5-1	-	TRBJ2-7	CASSLGHGPYEQYF	TGCGCCAGCAGCTTGGGACACGGCCCCTACGAGCAGTACTTC
once	TRBV7-9	-	TRBJ2-2	CASSLGPRNTGELFF	TGTGCCAGCAGCTTAGGTCCCAGAAACACCGGGGAGCTGTTTTTT
-	TRBV6-4	TRBD2	TRBJ2-2	CASSDSTSGTGELFF	TGTGCCAGCAGTGACTCGACTAGCGGGACCGGGGAGCTGTTTTTT
-	TRBV28	-	TRBJ2-7	CASSWGLREQYF	TGTGCCAGCAGTTGGGGACTTCGCGAGCAGTACTTC
-	TRBV19	-	TRBJ1-5	CASSIRLQEGNQPQHF	TGTGCCAGTAGTATAAGGCTTCAGGAAGGCAATCAGCCCCAGCATTTT
-	TRBV5-1	-	TRBJ1-1	CASSFTGSNTEAFF	TGCGCCAGCAGCTTTACAGGGTCGAACACTGAAGCTTTCTTT
-	TRBV30	-	TRBJ1-2	CAWSVFRGGYGYTF	TGTGCCTGGAGTGTATTCAGGGGTGGCTATGGCTACACCTTC
-	TRBV19	TRBD1	TRBJ1-2	CASRSTGGKAKYGYTF	TGTGCCAGTCGCTCGACAGGGGGTAAGGCGAAGTATGGCTACACCTTC
-	TRBV6-6	-	TRBJ1-2	CATLKPAGDNYGYTF	TGTGCCACCTTGAAACCGGCAGGTGATAACTATGGCTACACCTTC
-	TRBV7-9	-	TRBJ1-6	CASSLRASGSPLHF	TGTGCCAGCAGCTTAAGAGCTTCGGGTTCACCCCTCCACTTT
-	TRBV28	TRBD1	TRBJ2-7	CASSFWDRSSYEQYF	TGTGCCAGCAGTTTCTGGGACAGAAGCTCCTACGAGCAGTACTTC
-	TRBV6-5	TRBD2	TRBJ2-3	CASVPDGGTDTQYF	TGTGCCAGCGTTCCCGACGGGGGGACAGATACGCAGTATTTT
-	TRBV7-9	-	TRBJ1-6	CASSLGDSPLHF	TGTGCCAGCAGCTTAGGAGATTCACCCCTCCACTTT
few	TRBV18	TRBD1	TRBJ1-5	CASSPRRQGGSGQPQHF	TGTGCCAGCTCACCACGAAGACAGGGTGGTTCCGGTCAGCCCCAGCATTTT
-	TRBV19	-	TRBJ1-1	CASRRTENTEAFF	TGTGCCAGTAGAAGGACAGAGAACACTGAAGCTTTCTTT
-	TRBV27	TRBD1	TRBJ1-2	CASSSWTGKEAGYTF	TGTGCCAGCAGTTCCTGGACAGGGAAGGAGGCTGGCTACACCTTC
-	TRBV7-6	-	TRBJ2-3	CASRARQDSTDTQYF	TGTGCCAGCAGGGCCAGACAGGATAGCACAGATACGCAGTATTTT
-	TRBV27	TRBD1	TRBJ1-5	CASSPLEGQHQPQHF	TGTGCCAGCTCCCCCCTCGAGGGACAGCATCAGCCCCAGCATTTT